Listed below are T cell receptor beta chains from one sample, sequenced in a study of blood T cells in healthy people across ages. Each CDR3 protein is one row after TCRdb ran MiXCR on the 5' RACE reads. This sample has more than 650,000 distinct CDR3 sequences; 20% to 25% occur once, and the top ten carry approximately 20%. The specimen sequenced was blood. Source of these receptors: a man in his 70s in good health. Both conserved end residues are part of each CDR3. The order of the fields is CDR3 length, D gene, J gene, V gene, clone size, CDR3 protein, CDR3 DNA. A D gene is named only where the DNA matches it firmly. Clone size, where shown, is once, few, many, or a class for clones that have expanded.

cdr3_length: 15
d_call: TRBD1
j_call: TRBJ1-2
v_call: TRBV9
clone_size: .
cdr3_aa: CASSVVGTGYNGYTF
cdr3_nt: TGTGCCAGCAGCGTAGTCGGGACAGGGTACAATGGCTACACCTTC

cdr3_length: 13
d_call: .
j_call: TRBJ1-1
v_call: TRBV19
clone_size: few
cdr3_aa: CASRYQGNTEAFF
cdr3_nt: TGTGCCAGTAGATACCAGGGGAACACTGAAGCTTTCTTT

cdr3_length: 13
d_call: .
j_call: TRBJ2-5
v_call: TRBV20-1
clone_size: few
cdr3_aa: CSAIQVLEETQYF
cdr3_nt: TGCAGTGCTATTCAGGTTCTGGAAGAGACCCAGTACTTC

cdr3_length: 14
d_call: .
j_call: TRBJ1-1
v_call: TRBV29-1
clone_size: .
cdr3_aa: CSVMAATANTEAFF
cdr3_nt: TGCAGCGTTATGGCGGCTACGGCGAACACTGAAGCTTTCTTT

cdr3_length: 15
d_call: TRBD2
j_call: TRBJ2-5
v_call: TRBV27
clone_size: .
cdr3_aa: CASSAVTAGQETQYF
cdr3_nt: TGTGCCAGCAGTGCGGTGACAGCGGGGCAAGAGACCCAGTACTTC

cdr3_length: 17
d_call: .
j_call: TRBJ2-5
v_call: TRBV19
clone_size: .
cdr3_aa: CASSKIALRAKQETQYF
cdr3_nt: TGTGCCAGTAGTAAAATAGCCCTCCGAGCTAAACAAGAGACCCAGTACTTC

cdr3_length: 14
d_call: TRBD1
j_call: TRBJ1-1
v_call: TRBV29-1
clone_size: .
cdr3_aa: CSVELTGGITEAFF
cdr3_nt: TGCAGCGTTGAGCTAACAGGGGGCATCACTGAAGCTTTCTTT

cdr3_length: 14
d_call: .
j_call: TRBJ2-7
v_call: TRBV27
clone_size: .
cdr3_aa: CASSSPTGPYEQYF
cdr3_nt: TGTGCCAGCAGTTCCCCCACAGGCCCCTACGAGCAGTACTTC

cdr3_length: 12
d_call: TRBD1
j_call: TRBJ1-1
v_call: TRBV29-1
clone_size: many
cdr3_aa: CSGTGTGYVAFF
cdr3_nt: TGCAGCGGAACCGGGACAGGGTACGTGGCTTTCTTT

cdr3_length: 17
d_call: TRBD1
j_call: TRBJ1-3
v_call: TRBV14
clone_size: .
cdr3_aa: CASSFRTGTGSINTIYF
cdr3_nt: TGTGCCAGCAGCTTTCGAACCGGGACAGGCTCAATAAACACCATATATTTT

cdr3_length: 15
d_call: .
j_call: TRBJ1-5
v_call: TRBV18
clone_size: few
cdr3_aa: CASSPGQQGNQPQHF
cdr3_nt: TGTGCCAGCTCACCCGGCCAGCAGGGGAATCAGCCCCAGCATTTT

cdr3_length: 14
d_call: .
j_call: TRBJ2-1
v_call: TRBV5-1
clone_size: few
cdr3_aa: CASSLGQNYNEQFF
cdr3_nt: TGCGCCAGCAGCTTGGGACAGAACTACAATGAGCAGTTCTTC

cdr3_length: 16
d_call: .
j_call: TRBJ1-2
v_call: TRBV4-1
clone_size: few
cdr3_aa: CASSQDSRRGDYGYTF
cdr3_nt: TGCGCCAGCAGCCAAGATTCGAGACGAGGGGACTATGGCTACACCTTC

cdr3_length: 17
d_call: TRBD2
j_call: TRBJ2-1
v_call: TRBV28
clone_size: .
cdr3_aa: CASRGLAGQSSYNEQFF
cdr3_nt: TGTGCCAGCAGGGGACTAGCGGGACAGAGCTCCTACAATGAGCAGTTCTTC

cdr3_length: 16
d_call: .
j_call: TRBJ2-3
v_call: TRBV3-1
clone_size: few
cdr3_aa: CASSQVGRGATDTQYF
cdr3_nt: TGTGCCAGCAGCCAAGTGGGACGGGGGGCAACAGATACGCAGTATTTT

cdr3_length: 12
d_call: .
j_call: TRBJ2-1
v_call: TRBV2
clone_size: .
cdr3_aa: CASNIGYDEQFF
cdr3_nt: TGTGCCAGCAACATAGGATATGACGAGCAGTTCTTC

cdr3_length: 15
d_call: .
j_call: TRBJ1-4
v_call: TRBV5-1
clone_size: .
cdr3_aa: CASSPTTAINEKLFF
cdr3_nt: TGCGCCAGCAGCCCGACCACGGCGATTAATGAAAAACTGTTTTTT

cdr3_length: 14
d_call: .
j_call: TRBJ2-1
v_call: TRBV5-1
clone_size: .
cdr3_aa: CASSPGDVRNEQFF
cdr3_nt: TGCGCCAGCAGCCCTGGGGACGTACGCAATGAGCAGTTCTTC

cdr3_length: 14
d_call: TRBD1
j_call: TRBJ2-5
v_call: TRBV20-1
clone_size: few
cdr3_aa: CSASQSTGQETQYF
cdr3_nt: TGCAGTGCTTCCCAATCGACAGGGCAAGAGACCCAGTACTTC

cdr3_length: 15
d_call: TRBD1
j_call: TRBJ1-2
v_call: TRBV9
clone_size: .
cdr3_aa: CASSPSPGQGGGYTF
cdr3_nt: TGTGCCAGCAGCCCAAGTCCGGGACAGGGCGGGGGCTACACCTTC

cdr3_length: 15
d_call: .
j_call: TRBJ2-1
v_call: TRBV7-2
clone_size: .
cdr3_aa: CASSLARGSGNEQFF
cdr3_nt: TGTGCCAGCAGCTTAGCGCGAGGTAGCGGCAATGAGCAGTTCTTC

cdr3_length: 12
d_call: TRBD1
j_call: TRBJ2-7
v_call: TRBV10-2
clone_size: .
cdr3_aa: CASSESYGTGLF
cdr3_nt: TGCGCCAGCAGTGAGTCGTATGGGACAGGACTTTTC

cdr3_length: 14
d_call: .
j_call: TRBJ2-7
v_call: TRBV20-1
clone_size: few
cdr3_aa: CSARTFGSAYEQYF
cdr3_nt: TGCAGTGCTCGAACCTTTGGCTCTGCCTACGAGCAGTACTTC

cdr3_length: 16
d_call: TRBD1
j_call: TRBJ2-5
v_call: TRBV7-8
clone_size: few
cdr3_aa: CASSLWGQGGSETQYF
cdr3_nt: TGTGCCAGCAGCTTATGGGGACAGGGGGGATCGGAGACCCAGTACTTC

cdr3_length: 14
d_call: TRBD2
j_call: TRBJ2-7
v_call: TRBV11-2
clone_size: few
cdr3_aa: CASSFTGGTYEQYF
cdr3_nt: TGTGCCAGCAGCTTCACGGGGGGTACCTACGAGCAGTACTTC

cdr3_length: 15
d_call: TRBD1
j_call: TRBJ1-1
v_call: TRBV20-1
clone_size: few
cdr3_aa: CSATGTGEANTEAFF
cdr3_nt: TGCAGTGCCACGGGGACAGGGGAGGCGAACACTGAAGCTTTCTTT

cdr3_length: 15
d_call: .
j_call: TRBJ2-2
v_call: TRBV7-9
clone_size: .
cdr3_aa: CASSLTTGQTGELFF
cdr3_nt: TGTGCCAGCAGCCTGACGACGGGTCAGACCGGGGAGCTGTTTTTT

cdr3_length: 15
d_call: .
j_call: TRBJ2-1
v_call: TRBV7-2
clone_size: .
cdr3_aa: CASSPPVEPYNEQFF
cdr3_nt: TGTGCCAGCAGCCCCCCGGTAGAGCCCTACAATGAGCAGTTCTTC

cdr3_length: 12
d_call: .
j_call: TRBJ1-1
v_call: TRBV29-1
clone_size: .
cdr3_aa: CSVERDNSEAFF
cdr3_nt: TGCAGCGTTGAAAGGGATAATTCTGAAGCTTTCTTT

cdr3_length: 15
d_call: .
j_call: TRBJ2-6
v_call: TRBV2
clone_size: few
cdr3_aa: CASRQADSGANVLTF
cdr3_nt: TGTGCCAGCAGGCAGGCCGACTCTGGGGCCAACGTCCTGACTTTC

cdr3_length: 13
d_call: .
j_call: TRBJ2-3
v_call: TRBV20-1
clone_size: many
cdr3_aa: CSAREVYTDTQYF
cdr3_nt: TGCAGTGCTAGGGAGGTTTACACAGATACGCAGTATTTT

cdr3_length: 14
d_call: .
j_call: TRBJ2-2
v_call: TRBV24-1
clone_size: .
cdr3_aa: CATSGGTNTGELFF
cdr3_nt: TGTGCCACCAGTGGGGGGACGAACACCGGGGAGCTGTTTTTT

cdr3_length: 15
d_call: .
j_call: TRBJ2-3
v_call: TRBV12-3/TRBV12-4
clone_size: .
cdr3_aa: CASSLSRVGADAEYF
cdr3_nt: TGTGCCAGCAGTTTATCAAGAGTGGGCGCAGATGCGGAATATTTT

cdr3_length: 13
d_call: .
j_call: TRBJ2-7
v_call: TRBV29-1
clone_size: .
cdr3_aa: CSVGISGQDEQYF
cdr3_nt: TGCAGCGTTGGGATCTCAGGGCAGGACGAGCAGTACTTC

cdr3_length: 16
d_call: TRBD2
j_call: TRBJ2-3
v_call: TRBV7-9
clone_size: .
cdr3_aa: CASSLARLAGTDTQYF
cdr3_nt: TGTGCCAGCAGCTTAGCGCGACTAGCGGGCACAGATACGCAGTATTTT

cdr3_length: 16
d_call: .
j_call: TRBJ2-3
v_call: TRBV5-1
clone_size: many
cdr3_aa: CASSFVYREGTDTQYF
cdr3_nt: TGCGCCAGCAGCTTCGTTTACAGGGAGGGCACAGATACGCAGTATTTT

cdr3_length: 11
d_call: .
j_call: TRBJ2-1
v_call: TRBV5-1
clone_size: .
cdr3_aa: CASSLGRAEFF
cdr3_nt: TGCGCCAGCAGCTTGGGCAGGGCTGAGTTCTTC

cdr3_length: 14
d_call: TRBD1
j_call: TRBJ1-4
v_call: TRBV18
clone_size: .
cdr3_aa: CASQPDRVKEKLFF
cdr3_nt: TGTGCCAGCCAACCAGACAGGGTGAAGGAAAAACTGTTTTTT

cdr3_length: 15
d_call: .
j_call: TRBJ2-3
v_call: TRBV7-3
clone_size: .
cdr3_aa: CASSLSRRVGDTQYF
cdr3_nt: TGTGCCAGCAGCTTATCCAGGAGGGTCGGAGATACGCAGTATTTT

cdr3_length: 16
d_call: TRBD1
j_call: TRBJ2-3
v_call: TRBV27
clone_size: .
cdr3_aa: CASSPQGLVRTDTQYF
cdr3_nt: TGTGCCAGCAGTCCACAGGGGCTAGTGCGCACAGATACGCAGTATTTT

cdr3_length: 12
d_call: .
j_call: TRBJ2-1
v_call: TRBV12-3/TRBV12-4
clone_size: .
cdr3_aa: CASFLTRGEQFF
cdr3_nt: TGTGCCAGCTTCCTGACCCGGGGTGAGCAGTTCTTC

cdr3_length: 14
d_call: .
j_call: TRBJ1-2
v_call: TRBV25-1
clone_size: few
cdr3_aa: CASSESGRVYGYTF
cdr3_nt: TGTGCCAGCAGTGAATCCGGCAGGGTCTATGGCTACACCTTC

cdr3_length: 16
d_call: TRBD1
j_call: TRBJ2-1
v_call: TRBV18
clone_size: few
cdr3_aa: CASSQLGQGRNNEQFF
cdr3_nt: TGTGCCAGCTCACAATTGGGACAGGGCAGAAACAATGAGCAGTTCTTC

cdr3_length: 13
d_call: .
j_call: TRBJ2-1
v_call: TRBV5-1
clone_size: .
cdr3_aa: CASSSGLSNEQFF
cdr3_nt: TGCGCCAGCAGCTCAGGACTGAGCAATGAGCAGTTCTTC

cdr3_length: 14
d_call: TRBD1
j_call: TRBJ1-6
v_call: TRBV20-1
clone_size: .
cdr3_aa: CSARTGANNSPLHF
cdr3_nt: TGTAGTGCTCGGACAGGGGCGAATAATTCACCCCTCCACTTT

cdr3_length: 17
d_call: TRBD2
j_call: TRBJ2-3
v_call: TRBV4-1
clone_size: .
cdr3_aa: CASSQGGGGGITDTQYF
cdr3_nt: TGCGCCAGCAGCCAAGGCGGCGGGGGGGGTATAACAGATACGCAGTATTTT

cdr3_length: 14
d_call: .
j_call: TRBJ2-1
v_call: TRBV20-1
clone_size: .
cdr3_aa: CSASGGLAYNEQFF
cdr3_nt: TGCAGTGCTAGCGGGGGACTCGCCTACAATGAGCAGTTCTTC

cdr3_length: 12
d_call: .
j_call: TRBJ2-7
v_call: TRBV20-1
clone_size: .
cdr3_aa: CSAIERLYEQYF
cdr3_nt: TGCAGTGCAATAGAACGACTCTACGAGCAGTACTTC

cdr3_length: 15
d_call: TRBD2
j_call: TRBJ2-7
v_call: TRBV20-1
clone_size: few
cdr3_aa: CSASGYLAGAIEQYF
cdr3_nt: TGCAGTGCTAGCGGCTATCTAGCGGGGGCGATAGAGCAGTACTTC

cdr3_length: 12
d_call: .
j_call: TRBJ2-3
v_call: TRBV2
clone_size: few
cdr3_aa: CASQSDTDTQYF
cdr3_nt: TGTGCCAGCCAGAGCGACACAGATACGCAGTATTTT

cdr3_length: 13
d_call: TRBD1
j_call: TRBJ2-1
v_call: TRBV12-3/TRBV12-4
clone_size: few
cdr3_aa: CASSYSRQGEQFF
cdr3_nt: TGTGCCAGCAGTTATTCAAGACAGGGTGAGCAGTTCTTC

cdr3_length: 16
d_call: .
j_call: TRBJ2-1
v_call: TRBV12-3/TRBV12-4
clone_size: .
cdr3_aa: CASSFGRSSSYNEQFF
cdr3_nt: TGTGCCAGCAGTTTCGGGCGGTCCAGCTCCTACAATGAGCAGTTCTTC

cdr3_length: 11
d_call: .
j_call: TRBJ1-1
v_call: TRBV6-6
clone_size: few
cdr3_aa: CASSYRSEAFF
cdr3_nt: TGTGCCAGCAGTTACAGATCTGAAGCTTTCTTT

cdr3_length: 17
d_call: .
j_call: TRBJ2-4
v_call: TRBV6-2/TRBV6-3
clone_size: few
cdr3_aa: CASSYSTLAGAKNIQYF
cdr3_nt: TGTGCCAGCAGTTACTCGACCCTCGCCGGAGCCAAAAACATTCAGTACTTC

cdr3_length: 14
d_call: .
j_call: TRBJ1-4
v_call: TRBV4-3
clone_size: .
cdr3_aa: CASSLRDISPKLFF
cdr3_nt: TGCGCCAGCAGCCTCCGGGACATCTCACCCAAACTGTTTTTT